A single sample is the source of the 10 T cell receptor beta chains below, sequenced in a study of blood T cells in healthy people across ages. Primed by a sample-barcoded 5' primer and a J-beta primer mix, a second PCR proceeded for 7 to 11 cycles. Using its own MiXCR run on the 5' RACE reads, TCRdb lists one record per CDR3 protein. The data contain almost 550,000 distinct CDR3 sequences, 24% of them singletons. These data also featured in a second study, about T cells of mothers and their children.

Source material: blood. The receptor set was obtained from a boy younger than 18 in good health.

The rearrangement uses TRBV7-9 and TRBJ2-1; no firm D call. Trimming removed 4 bases at V and 0 bases at J, with 13 bases between. CDR1 and CDR2 (germline): SEHNR, FQNEAQ (reference sequence). There are 16 residues in the CDR3. Written as DNA, the CDR3 is TGTGCCAGCAGCTCCGTTCGGTATAGCTCCTACAATGAGCAGTTCTTC. This gives the protein CASSSVRYSSYNEQFF.

The gene calls are TRBV5-5 and TRBJ2-5, with 12 bases that match TRBD2. The end of the DNA is better explained by TRBJ2-1, so the J call may be wrong. This CDR3 comprises 15 residues. The germline V gene has CDR1 SGHKS and CDR2 YYEKEE (reference sequence). The CDR3 DNA follows: TGTGCCAGCACCCTAGCGGGGGGGCCGGGCAATGAGCAGTTCTTC. This encodes CASTLAGGPGNEQFF.

V gene TRBV7-9 combines with J gene TRBJ2-5; tentative D call: TRBD2 (6 bases). The J call may be wrong; the DNA end is better matched by TRBJ2-7. The CDR3 spans 14 residues. CDR1 is SEHNR and CDR2 is FQNEAQ in the germline V gene (reference sequence). CDR3 region: CASSLHGSNYEQYF. CDR3 nucleotide sequence: TGTGCCAGCAGCCTCCACGGGAGTAACTACGAGCAGTACTTC.

Comment on this clonotype: At one of its ends the junction is not consistent with the germline gene, which may arise from a read error. The genes are TRBV28 and TRBJ2-1; D perhaps matches TRBD2 (6 bases). Germline values: CDR1 MDHEN, CDR2 SYDVKM. CDR3 size: 11 residues. The CDR3 is CAGSLRRGQFF. The CDR3, as DNA: TGTGCCGGCAGTTTACGGCGGGGGCAGTTCTTC.

This clonotype was counted between two and nine times. A read error may be the cause here, since a much bigger clone is one base away. This chain links TRBV7-3 with TRBJ2-1, with D possibly matching TRBD1 (6 bases). The V gene lost 3 bases and the J gene lost 4 bases, with 7 bases spanning the gap. Germline V gene sequence: CDR1 SGHTA, CDR2 FQGTGA. The CDR3 sequence is 13 residues long. The CDR3 nucleotides are TGTGCCAGCAGCTTCACAGGGTACAATGAGCAGTTCTTC. Translation: CASSFTGYNEQFF.

This chain uses TRBV5-1 with TRBJ1-1; D is undetermined. The CDR3 sequence is 13 residues long. Trimming cost V 5 bases and J 10 bases, with 18 bases left between them. Germline V CDR1 and CDR2: SGHRS, YFSETQ. CDR3 DNA sequence: TGCGCCAGCAGTCAAACCGTTTGGGAAGTAGCTTTCTTT. Encoded protein: CASSQTVWEVAFF. Combining the CDR3 with reference TRBV5-1 and TRBJ1-1 gives the whole variable domain KAGVTQTPRYLIKTRGQQVTLSCSPISGHRSVSWYQQTPGQGLQFLFEYFSETQRNKGNFPGRFSGRQFSNSRSEMNVSTLELGDSALYLCASSQTVWEVAFFGQGTRLTVV.

V usage is TRBV6-6 and J usage is TRBJ1-5; D is uncertain. Trimming removed 3 bases at V and 3 bases at J, with 9 bases between. CDR3 size: 14 residues. Germline assignment: CDR1 MNHNY and CDR2 SVGAGI (reference sequence). CDR3 in amino acids: CASSYVTNNQPQHF. The CDR3 DNA is TGTGCCAGCAGTTATGTGACAAACAATCAGCCCCAGCATTTT.

This clonotype turned up a few times. The V and J genes are TRBV29-1 and TRBJ2-5; D is undetermined. TRBJ2-1 explains the end of the DNA better; the J call may be wrong. The CDR3 is made up of 16 amino acids. Germline CDR1 and CDR2: SQVTM and ANQGSEA. CDR3 sequence (DNA): TGCAGCGTTGAGTGGTCATTCCGGTATACCTACAATGAGCAGTTCTTC. It codes for CSVEWSFRYTYNEQFF.

This clonotype was observed a few times. This chain connects TRBV12-3 or TRBV12-4 to TRBJ2-3; 9 bases map to TRBD2. The ends lost 0 bases at V and 6 bases at J; junction bases unmatched: 7. The CDR3 spans 16 residues. The CDR3 protein is CASSLARVAGADTQYF. The CDR3 nucleotides read TGTGCCAGCAGTTTAGCGCGAGTAGCGGGGGCGGATACGCAGTATTTT.

This clonotype was detected only a few times. V gene TRBV29-1 combines with J gene TRBJ1-2; 8 positions agree with TRBD1. This CDR3 spans 14 amino acids. V dropped 2 bases and J dropped 8; count of bases not matched to a gene: 10. The germline V gene has CDR1 SQVTM and CDR2 ANQGSEA. The CDR3 here is CSVESSTGVGGYTF. The CDR3 DNA sequence: TGCAGCGTTGAATCATCGACAGGGGTGGGAGGCTACACCTTC.